This T cell receptor (beta chain) was sequenced for a study of regulatory T cells in long-lasting Graves disease. Time point indicated: newly diagnosed GD, antithyroid drugs for less than 3 months. With RNA extracted from PBMCs as input, the TCR library was made. This clonotype has a count of ten or more. The authors built TCR beta libraries using iRepertoire HTBI primers and Arm-PCR of CDR3 regions. Using its own MiXCR run on the multiplex PCR reads, TCRdb lists one record per CDR3 protein. Of about 530,000 distinct CDR3 sequences in the sample, more than 15% were seen once. These data also featured in a second study, about T cells in Graves' hyperthyroidism and ophthalmopathy.

This specimen consisted of peripheral blood mononuclear cells (PBMCs), obtained at new diagnosis, from a patient treated with antithyroid drugs. The clonotype originates from a woman aged 35-60 years with Graves disease.

Written as DNA, the CDR3 is TGTGCCAGCTCACCACGGTACACAGGGAGCACAGATACGCAGTATTTT. It translates to CASSPRYTGSTDTQYF. This chain joins TRBV18 and TRBJ2-3, with a tentative D call TRBD1 (6 bases). Trimming took off 1 base at V and 0 bases at J, with 11 bases between the two ends. Germline V gene sequence: CDR1 KGHSH, CDR2 LQKENI. CDR3 length: 16 amino acids.